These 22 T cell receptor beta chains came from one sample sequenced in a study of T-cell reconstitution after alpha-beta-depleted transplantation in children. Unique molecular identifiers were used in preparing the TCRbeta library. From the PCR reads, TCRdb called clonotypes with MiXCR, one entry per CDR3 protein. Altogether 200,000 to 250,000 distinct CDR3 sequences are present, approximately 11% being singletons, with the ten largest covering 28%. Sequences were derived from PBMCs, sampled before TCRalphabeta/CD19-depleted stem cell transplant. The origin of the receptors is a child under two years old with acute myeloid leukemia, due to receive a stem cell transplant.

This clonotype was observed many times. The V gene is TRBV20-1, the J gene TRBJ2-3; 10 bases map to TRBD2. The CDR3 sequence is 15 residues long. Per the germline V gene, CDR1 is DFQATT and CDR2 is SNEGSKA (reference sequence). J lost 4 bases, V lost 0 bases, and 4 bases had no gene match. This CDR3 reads CSARDKLAGADTQYF. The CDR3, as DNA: TGCAGTGCTAGAGATAAGCTAGCGGGAGCAGATACGCAGTATTTT.

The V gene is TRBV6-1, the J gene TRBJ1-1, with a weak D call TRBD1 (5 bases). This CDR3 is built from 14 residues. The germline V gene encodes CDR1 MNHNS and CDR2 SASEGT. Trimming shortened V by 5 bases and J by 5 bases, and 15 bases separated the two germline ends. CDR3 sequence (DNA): TGTGCCAGCAGTCGGGGAGGTAAGGGGACTGAAGCTTTCTTT. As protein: CASSRGGKGTEAFF.

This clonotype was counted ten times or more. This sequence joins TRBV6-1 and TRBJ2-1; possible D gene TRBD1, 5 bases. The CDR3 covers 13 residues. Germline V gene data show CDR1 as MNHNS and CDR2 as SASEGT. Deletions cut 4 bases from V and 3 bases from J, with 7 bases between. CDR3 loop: CASSVTDYNEQFF. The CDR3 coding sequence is TGTGCCAGCAGTGTGACAGACTACAATGAGCAGTTCTTC.

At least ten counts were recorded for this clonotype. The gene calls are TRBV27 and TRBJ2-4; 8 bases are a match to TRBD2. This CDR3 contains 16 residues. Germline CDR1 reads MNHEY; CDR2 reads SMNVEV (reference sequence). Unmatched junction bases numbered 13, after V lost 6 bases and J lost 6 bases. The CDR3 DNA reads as TGTGCCAGCAGGCGCGGGGGGACACTCATGGCAAACATTCAGTACTTC. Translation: CASRRGGTLMANIQYF.

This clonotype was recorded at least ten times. Written as DNA, the CDR3 is TGCGCCAGCAGCTTGGGAGCGGTTTCCTACGAGCAGTACTTC. Translated, it gives CASSLGAVSYEQYF. The gene calls are TRBV5-1 and TRBJ2-7; the D gene is possibly TRBD2 (5 bases). Germline CDR1 reads SGHRS; CDR2 reads YFSETQ. V lost 0 bases and J 1 base, leaving 8 bases between the germline ends. This CDR3 has 14 residues.

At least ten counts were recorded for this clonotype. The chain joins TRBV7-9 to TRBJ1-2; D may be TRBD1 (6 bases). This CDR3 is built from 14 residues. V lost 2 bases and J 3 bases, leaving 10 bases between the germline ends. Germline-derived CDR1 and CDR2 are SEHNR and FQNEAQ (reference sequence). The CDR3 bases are TGTGCCAGCAGCTTATTCGGGGGCGACTATGGCTACACCTTC. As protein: CASSLFGGDYGYTF. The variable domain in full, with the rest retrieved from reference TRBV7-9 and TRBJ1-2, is DTGVSQNPRHKITKRGQNVTFRCDPISEHNRLYWYRQTLGQGPEFLTYFQNEAQLEKSRLLSDRFSAERPKGSFSTLEIQRTEQGDSAMYLCASSLFGGDYGYTFGSGTRLTVV.

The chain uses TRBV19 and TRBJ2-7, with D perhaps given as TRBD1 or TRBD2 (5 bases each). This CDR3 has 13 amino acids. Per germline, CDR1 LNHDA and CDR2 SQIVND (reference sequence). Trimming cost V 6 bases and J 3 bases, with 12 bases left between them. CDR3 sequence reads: CASSLREFYEQYF. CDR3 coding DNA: TGTGCCAGTAGCCTCAGGGAGTTCTACGAGCAGTACTTC.

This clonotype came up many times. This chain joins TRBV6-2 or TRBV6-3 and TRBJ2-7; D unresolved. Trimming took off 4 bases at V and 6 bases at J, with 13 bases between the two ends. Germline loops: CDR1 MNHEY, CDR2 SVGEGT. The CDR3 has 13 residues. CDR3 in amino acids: CASSFSLTGEQYF. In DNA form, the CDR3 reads TGTGCCAGCAGTTTCTCCCTAACTGGCGAGCAGTACTTC.

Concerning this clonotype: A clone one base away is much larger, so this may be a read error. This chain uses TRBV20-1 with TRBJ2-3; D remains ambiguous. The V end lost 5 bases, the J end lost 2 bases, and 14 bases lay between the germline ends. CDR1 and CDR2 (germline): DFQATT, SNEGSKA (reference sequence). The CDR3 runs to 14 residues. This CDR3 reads CSASSSGPTDTQYF. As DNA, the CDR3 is TGCAGTGCTTCCTCCTCCGGCCCCACAGATACGCAGTATTTT.

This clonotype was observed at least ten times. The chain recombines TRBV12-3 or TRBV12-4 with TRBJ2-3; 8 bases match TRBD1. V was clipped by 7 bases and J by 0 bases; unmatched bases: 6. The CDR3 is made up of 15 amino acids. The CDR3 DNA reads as TGTGCCAGCACCTCTAGGACAGGGAGCACAGATACGCAGTATTTT. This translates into CASTSRTGSTDTQYF.

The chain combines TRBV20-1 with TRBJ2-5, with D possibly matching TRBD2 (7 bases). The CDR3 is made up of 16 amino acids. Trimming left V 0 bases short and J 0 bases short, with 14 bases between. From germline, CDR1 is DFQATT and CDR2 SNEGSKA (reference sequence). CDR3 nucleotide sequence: TGCAGTGCTAGAGAGCCGGGGGGCTGGTACCAAGAGACCCAGTACTTC. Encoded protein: CSAREPGGWYQETQYF.

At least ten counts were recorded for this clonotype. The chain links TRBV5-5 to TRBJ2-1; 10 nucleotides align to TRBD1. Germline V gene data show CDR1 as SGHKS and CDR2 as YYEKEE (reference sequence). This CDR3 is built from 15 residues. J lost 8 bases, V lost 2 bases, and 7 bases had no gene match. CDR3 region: CASSFMDRGTDEQFF. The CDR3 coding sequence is TGTGCCAGCAGCTTCATGGACAGGGGGACCGATGAGCAGTTCTTC.

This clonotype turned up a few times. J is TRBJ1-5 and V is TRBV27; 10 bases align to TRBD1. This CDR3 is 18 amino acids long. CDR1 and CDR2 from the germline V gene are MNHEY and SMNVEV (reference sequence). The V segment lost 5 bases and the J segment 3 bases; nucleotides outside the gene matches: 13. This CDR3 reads CASSADRGVIGFNQPQHF. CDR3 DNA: TGTGCCAGCAGTGCGGACAGGGGGGTGATAGGCTTCAATCAGCCCCAGCATTTT.

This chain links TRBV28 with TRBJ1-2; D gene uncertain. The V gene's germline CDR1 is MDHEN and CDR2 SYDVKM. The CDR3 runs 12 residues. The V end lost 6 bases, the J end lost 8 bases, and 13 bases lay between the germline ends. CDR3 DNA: TGTGCCAGCAGCCCGTGGAGGGAAGGCTACACCTTC. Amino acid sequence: CASSPWREGYTF.

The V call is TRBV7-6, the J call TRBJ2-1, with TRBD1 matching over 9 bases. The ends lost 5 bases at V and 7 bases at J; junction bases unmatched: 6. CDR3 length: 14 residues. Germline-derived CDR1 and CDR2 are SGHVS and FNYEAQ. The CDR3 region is CASSQQGAGNEQFF. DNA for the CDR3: TGTGCCAGCAGCCAACAGGGGGCCGGTAATGAGCAGTTCTTC. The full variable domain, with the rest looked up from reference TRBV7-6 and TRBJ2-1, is GAGVSQSPRYKVTKRGQDVALRCDPISGHVSLYWYRQALGQGPEFLTYFNYEAQQDKSGLPNDRFSAERPEGSISTLTIQRTEQRDSAMYRCASSQQGAGNEQFFGPGTRLTVL.

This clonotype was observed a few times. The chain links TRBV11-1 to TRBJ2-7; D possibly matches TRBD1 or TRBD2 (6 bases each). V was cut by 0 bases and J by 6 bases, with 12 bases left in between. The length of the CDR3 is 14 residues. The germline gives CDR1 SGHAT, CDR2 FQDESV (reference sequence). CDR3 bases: TGTGCCAGCAGCTTAGCCTCGTGGGGGGCCGAGCAGTACTTC. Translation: CASSLASWGAEQYF.

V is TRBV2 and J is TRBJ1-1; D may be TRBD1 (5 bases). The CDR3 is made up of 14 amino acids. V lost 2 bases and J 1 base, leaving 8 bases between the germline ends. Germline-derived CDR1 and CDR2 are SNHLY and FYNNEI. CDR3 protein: CASSELGGNTEAFF. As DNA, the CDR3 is TGTGCCAGCAGTGAACTTGGGGGGAACACTGAAGCTTTCTTT.

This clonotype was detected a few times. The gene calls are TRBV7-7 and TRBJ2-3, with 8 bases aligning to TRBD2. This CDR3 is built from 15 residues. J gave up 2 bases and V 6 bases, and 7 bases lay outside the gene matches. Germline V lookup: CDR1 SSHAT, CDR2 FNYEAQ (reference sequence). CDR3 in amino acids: CASSFSGAPTDTQYF. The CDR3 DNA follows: TGTGCCAGCAGTTTTAGCGGGGCCCCCACAGATACGCAGTATTTT.

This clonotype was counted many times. The CDR3 bases are TGCGCCAGCAGCTTTGGGCAACCGGAGACCCAGTACTTC. Its protein is CASSFGQPETQYF. The chain combines TRBV5-1 with TRBJ2-5; no reliable D call. The V and J ends lost 2 bases and 5 bases respectively, with 10 bases between them. The CDR3 is 13 residues long. Germline V CDR1 and CDR2: SGHRS, YFSETQ.

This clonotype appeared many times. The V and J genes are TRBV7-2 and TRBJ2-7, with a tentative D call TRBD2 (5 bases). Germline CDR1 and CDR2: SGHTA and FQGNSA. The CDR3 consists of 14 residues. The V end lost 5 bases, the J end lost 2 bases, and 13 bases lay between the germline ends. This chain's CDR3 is CASSTRSGTYEQYF. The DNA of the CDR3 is TGTGCCAGCAGCACGCGATCCGGGACCTACGAGCAGTACTTC.

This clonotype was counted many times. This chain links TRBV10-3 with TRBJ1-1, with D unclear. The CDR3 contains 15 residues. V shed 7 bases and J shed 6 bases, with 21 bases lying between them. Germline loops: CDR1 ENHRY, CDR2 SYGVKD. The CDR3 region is CAIMCIVKVLAEAFF. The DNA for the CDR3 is TGTGCCATCATGTGCATCGTGAAGGTTTTGGCTGAAGCTTTCTTT.

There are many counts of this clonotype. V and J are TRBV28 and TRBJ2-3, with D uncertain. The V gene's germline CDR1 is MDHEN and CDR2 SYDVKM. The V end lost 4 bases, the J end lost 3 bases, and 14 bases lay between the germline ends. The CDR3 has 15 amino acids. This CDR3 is CASSSPPLETDTQYF. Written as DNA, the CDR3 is TGTGCCAGCAGTTCCCCCCCCCTAGAGACAGATACGCAGTATTTT. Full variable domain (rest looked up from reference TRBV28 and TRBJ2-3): DVKVTQSSRYLVKRTGEKVFLECVQDMDHENMFWYRQDPGLGLRLIYFSYDVKMKEKGDIPEGYSVSREKKERFSLILESASTNQTSMYLCASSSPPLETDTQYFGPGTRLTVL.